This T cell receptor (beta chain) was retrieved from a study of technical replicates of blood from a few donors. The germline V gene encodes CDR1 MNHEY and CDR2 SMNVEV (reference sequence). The CDR3 runs to 15 residues. The ends lost 2 bases at V and 5 bases at J; junction bases unmatched: 7. Clones were sequenced by immunoSEQ multiplex PCR, and TCRdb holds only the in-frame ones, with some missing. The sample has about 75,000 clones, 95% to 98% seen once. The sequence came from a human donor in good health. J is TRBJ2-7 and V is TRBV27; 9 bases agree with TRBD2. The source material was T cells isolated from PBMCs. The chain's CDR3 is CASSLGGRAGDEQYF. The CDR3 coding sequence is TGTGCCAGCAGTTTAGGCGGGAGGGCCGGGGACGAGCAGTACTTC.